Listed here are 30 T cell receptor beta chains from one sample, sequenced in a study of PD-L1 blockade in urothelial cancer (TCRdb year 2017). The time point label here, explained by the study, means: pretreatment peripheral blood. The library was generated by the immunoSEQ multiplex PCR assay. TCRdb's version of the immuneACCESS table is confined to in-frame rearrangements and falls short of the full clone set. An unresolved V gene accounts for under half of the shortfall where checked; the remainder is of unknown origin. In this sample the table shows tens of thousands of clones, 84% of which occur a single time. The ten largest clonotypes hold 9% to 9.5% of the sample. Here the sequenced sample was PBMCs, taken around atezolizumab (anti-PD-L1) treatment. Receptors originate from a woman aged 70 to 79 with urothelial cancer.

The chain combines TRBV5-6 with TRBJ2-2, with 8 bases fitting TRBD1. With V trimmed by 3 bases and J by 8 bases, 6 bases remained unmatched. CDR3 size: 14 residues. Germline loops: CDR1 SGHDT, CDR2 YYEEEE. The CDR3 loop is CASSWTGMLGELFF. CDR3 nucleotides: TGTGCCAGCAGCTGGACAGGGATGCTAGGGGAGCTGTTTTTT.

V is TRBV5-6 and J is TRBJ2-7; possibly TRBD1 for D (6 bases). Germline V CDR1 and CDR2: SGHDT, YYEEEE. This CDR3 spans 17 amino acids. V was pared by 0 bases and J by 2 bases, with 18 bases between. The CDR3 reads CASSLEQGDTPPYEQYF. The CDR3 DNA reads as TGTGCCAGCAGCTTGGAACAGGGCGATACCCCTCCCTACGAGCAGTACTTC.

V gene TRBV11-2 combines with J gene TRBJ1-2; D remains unclear. There are 14 residues in the CDR3. Germline V gene data show CDR1 as SGHAT and CDR2 as FQNNGV. V lost 3 bases to trimming and J lost 8 bases, with 16 bases between them. The CDR3 sequence: CASSLMGDAKGYTF. DNA for the CDR3: TGTGCCAGCAGCTTGATGGGAGACGCCAAGGGCTACACCTTC.

This chain uses TRBV11-2 with TRBJ1-4; 7 bases align to TRBD1. Germline CDR1 reads SGHAT; CDR2 reads FQNNGV. The trim removed 2 bases at V and 4 bases at J, leaving 4 bases unmatched. The CDR3 is 15 residues long. The DNA of the CDR3 is TGTGCCAGCAGCTTACAACAGGGGATTAATGAAAAACTGTTTTTT. Amino acids: CASSLQQGINEKLFF.

V and J are TRBV10-1 and TRBJ1-1; TRBD1 aligns across 9 bases. With 0 bases clipped from V and 1 base from J, the junction kept 9 bases outside the gene matches. This CDR3 is 18 amino acids long. Germline CDR1 and CDR2: WNHNN and SYGVQD (reference sequence). The CDR3 DNA follows: TGCGCCAGCAGTGAGTCGATCGAGACAGGGGGATGGAACACTGAAGCTTTCTTT. It specifies CASSESIETGGWNTEAFF.

This clone was found a few times. The V and J genes are TRBV5-1 and TRBJ2-7, with 8 bases identical to TRBD1. Germline CDR1 is SGHRS and CDR2 is YFSETQ. This CDR3 comprises 14 residues. Trimming removed 3 bases from V and 0 bases from J; junction bases left unmatched: 2. The CDR3 loop is CASSWGTGSYEQYF. CDR3 in DNA: TGCGCCAGCAGCTGGGGGACAGGCTCCTACGAGCAGTACTTC.

The chain couples TRBV9 to TRBJ1-1; possibly TRBD1 for D (6 bases). The germline CDR1 and CDR2 sequences are SGDLS and YYNGEE. The CDR3 is 13 amino acids. Trimming pared 2 bases from V and 4 bases from J, leaving 9 bases between. CDR3 amino acids: CASSVQQGTEAFF. The CDR3, as DNA: TGTGCCAGCAGCGTTCAACAGGGCACTGAAGCTTTCTTT.

This chain joins TRBV27 and TRBJ2-7, with TRBD2 matching over 15 bases. The CDR3 loop spans 18 amino acids. The J segment lost 3 bases and the V segment lost 8 bases, leaving 14 bases of the junction unmatched. The germline gives CDR1 MNHEY, CDR2 SMNVEV (reference sequence). CDR3 residues: CASSRGTSGRTTHYEQYF. The CDR3 nucleotides are TGTGCCAGCTCCAGGGGGACTAGCGGGAGGACCACCCACTACGAGCAGTACTTC.

The rearrangement joins TRBV25-1 to TRBJ1-6; weak D call: TRBD1 (6 bases). From germline, CDR1 is MGHDK and CDR2 SYGVNS. With 6 bases removed from V and 3 bases from J, the gap between germline ends came to 9 bases. This CDR3 is built from 14 residues. CDR3: CASSQTGYNSPLHF. DNA of the CDR3: TGTGCCAGCAGCCAGACAGGCTATAATTCACCCCTCCACTTT.

The V and J genes are TRBV9 and TRBJ2-1, with D perhaps matching TRBD2 (6 bases). Deletions cut 6 bases from V and 0 bases from J, with 13 bases between. The CDR3 runs to 15 residues. Germline CDR1 is SGDLS and CDR2 is YYNGEE. DNA for the CDR3: TGTGCCAGCACCCCCGAACTAGCCTCCTACAATGAGCAGTTCTTC. Its translation is CASTPELASYNEQFF.

This clone was recorded a few times. The chain has TRBV5-1 and TRBJ1-1; weak D call: TRBD1 (5 bases). With 4 bases removed from V and 0 bases from J, the gap between germline ends came to 13 bases. The CDR3 is made up of 15 amino acids. The germline V gene has CDR1 SGHRS and CDR2 YFSETQ. The CDR3 DNA is TGCGCCAGCAGCCCAACCCAGACAGTGAACACTGAAGCTTTCTTT. The encoded protein is CASSPTQTVNTEAFF.

The chain uses TRBV18 and TRBJ2-2; tentative D call: TRBD1 (5 bases). CDR3 size: 15 residues. The ends were cut back, 1 base at V and 5 bases at J, with 11 bases in the middle. Germline CDR1 and CDR2: KGHSH and LQKENI. The CDR3 DNA sequence: TGTGCCAGCTCACCACTGGAACAGGCGACCGGGGAGCTGTTTTTT. Encoded protein: CASSPLEQATGELFF.

V is TRBV19 and J is TRBJ1-1; 9 positions match TRBD1. This CDR3 is 16 amino acids long. Germline CDR1 reads LNHDA; CDR2 reads SQIVND (reference sequence). J gave up 4 bases and V 4 bases, and 10 bases lay outside the gene matches. The CDR3 DNA follows: TGTGCCAGTAGTAAGGGACAGGGTGGGGGAACCACTGAAGCTTTCTTT. It is translated as CASSKGQGGGTTEAFF.

This clone has only one observation. This chain uses TRBV9 with TRBJ2-1, with 10 bases lining up with TRBD2. This CDR3 is built from 15 residues. The trim removed 0 bases at V and 10 bases at J, leaving 7 bases unmatched. Germline V lookup: CDR1 SGDLS, CDR2 YYNGEE. The CDR3, as DNA: TGTGCCAGCAGCGTAGTGGCTAGCGGGAGTGGAGAGCAGTTCTTC. This encodes CASSVVASGSGEQFF. Filled out from reference TRBV9 and TRBJ2-1, the complete variable domain reads DSGVTQTPKHLITATGQRVTLRCSPRSGDLSVYWYQQSLDQGLQFLIQYYNGEERAKGNILERFSAQQFPDLHSELNLSSLELGDSALYFCASSVVASGSGEQFFGPGTRLTVL.

The CDR3 region is CASSARQTTDTQYF. Written as DNA, the CDR3 is TGTGCCAGCAGTGCCAGACAGACGACAGATACGCAGTATTTT. This chain uses TRBV6-1 with TRBJ2-3; D perhaps matches TRBD1 (5 bases). V gave up 4 bases and J gave up 3 bases, with 11 bases separating them. Germline V gene data show CDR1 as MNHNS and CDR2 as SASEGT. The CDR3 has 14 amino acids.

This clone has more than one count but fewer than ten. This chain links TRBV7-8 with TRBJ1-1; a possible D gene is TRBD1 (6 bases). Germline V gene data show CDR1 as SGHVS and CDR2 as FQNEAQ. This CDR3 is 16 amino acids long. Trimming stripped 1 base from V and 2 bases from J, with 14 bases between. CDR3 protein: CASSLGGLQGNTEAFF. For the CDR3, the DNA is TGTGCCAGCAGCTTAGGAGGATTACAGGGTAACACTGAAGCTTTCTTT.

The chain couples TRBV18 to TRBJ2-2, with D possibly being TRBD1 (6 bases). CDR1 KGHSH and CDR2 LQKENI come from the germline V gene. The V gene lost 2 bases and the J gene lost 1 base, with 11 bases spanning the gap. There are 16 residues in the CDR3. Written as DNA, the CDR3 is TGTGCCAGCTCACCATGGGAACAGGGGAACACCGGGGAGCTGTTTTTT. It encodes CASSPWEQGNTGELFF.

This clone was counted a single time. A junction end diverges from the germline sequence, so it may reflect a read error. This chain links TRBV19 with TRBJ2-1, with 11 bases that match TRBD2. The length of the CDR3 is 18 residues. Germline CDR1 reads LNHDA; CDR2 reads SQIVND (reference sequence). Written as DNA, the CDR3 is TGTGCCGGTAGTATTGAGGCTCAAATACTAGCGGGAGCCAATGAGCAGTTCTTC. The encoded protein is CAGSIEAQILAGANEQFF.

This clone is a singleton in its sample. This chain links TRBV11-2 with TRBJ1-2, with D maybe TRBD1 (6 bases). Germline lookup yields CDR1 SGHAT and CDR2 FQNNGV. This CDR3 is built from 15 residues. V lost 1 base and J 6 bases, leaving 15 bases between the germline ends. The CDR3 nucleotides are TGTGCCAGCAGCTTAGGGTTCGCAGGGGATAATGGCTACACCTTC. It yields the protein CASSLGFAGDNGYTF.

The V and J genes are TRBV7-2 and TRBJ1-2, with D perhaps matching TRBD1 (5 bases). Trimming took 1 base from V and 5 from J, leaving 11 bases between them. The CDR3 is 14 residues long. CDR1 and CDR2 from the germline V gene are SGHTA and FQGNSA. The CDR3 nucleotides are TGTGCCAGCAGCTTAGGCCGGGGACTATATGGCTACACCTTC. Protein: CASSLGRGLYGYTF.

V and J are TRBV11-2 and TRBJ2-5, with TRBD2 as a possible D gene (6 bases). V was clipped by 5 bases and J by 4 bases, with 14 bases between them. The V gene's germline CDR1 is SGHAT and CDR2 FQNNGV. The CDR3 consists of 14 residues. CDR3 residues: CASSPQGGGETQYF. The CDR3 DNA follows: TGTGCCAGCAGCCCTCAGGGAGGAGGAGAGACCCAGTACTTC.

This clone has only a few counts. The J gene is TRBJ1-6, the V gene TRBV11-2; D unclear. CDR1 SGHAT and CDR2 FQNNGV come from the germline V gene. The CDR3 loop spans 14 amino acids. V lost 1 base and J lost 5, with 6 bases in between. The CDR3 here is CASSLVLHNSPLHF. Written as DNA, the CDR3 is TGTGCCAGCAGCTTAGTTCTTCATAATTCACCCCTCCACTTT. Combining the CDR3 with reference TRBV11-2 and TRBJ1-6 gives the whole variable domain EAGVAQSPRYKIIEKRQSVAFWCNPISGHATLYWYQQILGQGPKLLIQFQNNGVVDDSQLPKDRFSAERLKGVDSTLKIQPAKLEDSAVYLCASSLVLHNSPLHFGNGTRLTVT.

The V gene is TRBV10-3, the J gene TRBJ1-1, with D unclear. Germline-derived CDR1 and CDR2 are ENHRY and SYGVKD. The V end was cut by 6 bases, the J end by 5 bases, with 22 bases between. The CDR3 runs to 16 residues. The CDR3 DNA sequence: TGTGCCATCAGAGGCCGTCCCGGGTCAGCCTGGACTGAAGCTTTCTTT. The encoded protein is CAIRGRPGSAWTEAFF.

CDR3 sequence: CSVREGGSGNTIYF. Written as DNA, the CDR3 is TGCAGCGTGCGGGAGGGGGGCTCTGGAAACACCATATATTTT. The J gene is TRBJ1-3, the V gene TRBV29-1; D is possibly TRBD1 (6 bases). Trimming left V 6 bases short and J 0 bases short, with 12 bases between. CDR3 length: 14 residues. CDR1 is SQVTM and CDR2 is ANQGSEA in the germline V gene. The full variable domain, in which reference TRBV29-1 and TRBJ1-3 provide the parts outside the CDR3, is SAVISQKPSRDICQRGTSLTIQCQVDSQVTMMFWYRQQPGQSLTLIATANQGSEATYESGFVIDKFPISRPNLTFSTLTVSNMSPEDSSIYLCSVREGGSGNTIYFGEGSWLTVV.

This chain uses TRBV7-2 with TRBJ1-2, with D possibly being TRBD1 (5 bases). This CDR3 spans 14 amino acids. The V gene's germline CDR1 is SGHTA and CDR2 FQGNSA. Between the trimmed V and J ends, which lost 0 bases and 8 bases, there was a span of 13 bases. CDR3 amino acids: CASSLAVPRGGYTF. The CDR3 region has the DNA TGTGCCAGCAGCTTAGCCGTTCCCCGGGGGGGCTACACCTTC.

The chain has TRBV6-6 and TRBJ2-1; weak D call: TRBD1 (6 bases). V lost 3 bases, J lost 7 bases, and 13 bases lay in between. CDR1 and CDR2 from the germline V gene are MNHNY and SVGAGI (reference sequence). The CDR3 runs to 14 residues. The CDR3 DNA reads TGTGCCAGCAGTTATCGACAGGCTATGAATGAGCAGTTCTTC. Its protein product is CASSYRQAMNEQFF.

The chain recombines TRBV6-1 with TRBJ2-1; 7 bases align to TRBD1. Germline V gives CDR1 MNHNS, CDR2 SASEGT. The CDR3 has 16 residues. The V and J ends lost 1 base and 0 bases, in that order; junction bases with no gene match: 3. In nucleotides, the CDR3 is TGTGCCAGCAGTGAAGTCAGGGGGATCTCCTACAATGAGCAGTTCTTC. It is translated as CASSEVRGISYNEQFF.

The V call is TRBV6-1, the J call TRBJ2-5, with D maybe TRBD2 (5 bases). This CDR3 region has 12 residues. Deletions cut 6 bases from V and 5 bases from J, with 10 bases between. Germline CDR1 reads MNHNS; CDR2 reads SASEGT. CDR3 in amino acids: CASRKTKETQYF. DNA of the CDR3: TGTGCCAGCAGGAAGACTAAGGAGACCCAGTACTTC.

The count of this clone is one. CDR3: CASSRTGASTDTQYF. The CDR3 coding sequence is TGTGCCAGCAGTAGGACAGGGGCTAGCACAGATACGCAGTATTTT. V is TRBV7-2 and J is TRBJ2-3, with 9 bases fitting TRBD1. This CDR3 has 15 amino acids. Germline V lookup: CDR1 SGHTA, CDR2 FQGNSA. V was pared by 6 bases and J by 0 bases, with 4 bases of the junction left unmatched.

CDR3 sequence: CASSPLLNTEAFF. The CDR3 DNA follows: TGTGCCAGCAGCCCTCTACTGAACACTGAAGCTTTCTTT. The chain couples TRBV6-1 to TRBJ1-1; D is unclear. Germline V gene lookup returns CDR1 MNHNS and CDR2 SASEGT. V dropped 6 bases and J dropped 0 bases, with 8 bases sitting between them. CDR3 size: 13 residues.